Below are 8 T cell receptor beta chains sequenced from a single sample in a study of blood T cell repertoires in COVID-19. The table came from immunoSEQ multiplex PCR; TCRdb's copy has only in-frame clones and leaves some out. The repertoire consists of hundreds of thousands of clones, with 80% to 90% occurring once and the leading ten covering over 2%. Sample: PBMCs or T cells enriched from blood (not recorded which). Receptors were obtained from a woman aged 18-29 years who had recovered from COVID-19.

The chain joins TRBV28 to TRBJ1-2, with 7 bases identical to TRBD1. The germline V gene has CDR1 MDHEN and CDR2 SYDVKM. Germline trimming cut 6 bases from V and 5 bases from J; bases unmatched to any gene: 6. This CDR3 contains 13 residues. The CDR3 DNA reads TGTGCCAGCAGCCTGGGACAGTTATATGGCTACACCTTC. Translating it yields CASSLGQLYGYTF.

The chain employs TRBV19 and TRBJ1-6, with D possibly being TRBD1 (5 bases). There are 13 residues in the CDR3. Trimming took off 8 bases at V and 11 bases at J, with 16 bases between the two ends. Germline lookup yields CDR1 LNHDA and CDR2 SQIVND (reference sequence). In DNA form, the CDR3 reads TGTGCCAGTTCGGACAACCGTATGGCACCCCTCCACTTT. Amino acid sequence: CASSDNRMAPLHF.

The sample holds one count of this clone. The chain links TRBV3-1 (or the pseudogene TRBV3-2) to TRBJ1-2; no clear D gene. The germline gives CDR1 LGHDT, CDR2 YNNKEL (reference sequence). The CDR3 consists of 12 residues. V was clipped by 1 base and J by 3 bases, with 3 bases between them. The CDR3 nucleotides read TGTGCCAGCAGCCAAGCCTACTATGGCTACACCTTC. This gives the protein CASSQAYYGYTF.

V and J are TRBV5-4 and TRBJ2-1; D is perhaps TRBD2 (5 bases). V dropped 7 bases and J dropped 5 bases, with 22 bases sitting between them. The CDR3 totals 16 residues. CDR1 and CDR2 from the germline V gene are SGHNT and YYREEE (reference sequence). CDR3 sequence reads: CASGRVGPVLNNEQFF. The CDR3, as DNA: TGTGCCAGCGGGCGGGTCGGGCCAGTACTAAACAATGAGCAGTTCTTC.

The J gene is TRBJ1-6, the V gene TRBV10-1; D is undetermined. V was cut by 7 bases and J by 10 bases, with 5 bases left in between. Germline lookup yields CDR1 WNHNN and CDR2 SYGVQD (reference sequence). The CDR3 covers 10 residues. The CDR3 is CASMRSPLHF. The CDR3 region has the DNA TGCGCCAGCATGAGGTCACCCCTCCACTTT.

In its sample, this clone was seen a few times. The V gene is TRBV2, the J gene TRBJ1-1; weak D call: TRBD1 (5 bases). The V gene lost 2 bases and the J gene lost 0 bases, with 13 bases spanning the gap. The germline V gene encodes CDR1 SNHLY and CDR2 FYNNEI. This CDR3 contains 16 residues. The CDR3: CASSELRQSMNTEAFF. CDR3 nucleotides: TGTGCCAGCAGTGAATTGAGACAGTCCATGAACACTGAAGCTTTCTTT.

This chain connects TRBV18 to TRBJ2-2, with 7 bases fitting TRBD1. This CDR3 has 16 residues. V gave up 0 bases and J gave up 4 bases; unmatched junction bases: 5. Germline values: CDR1 KGHSH, CDR2 LQKENI. DNA of the CDR3: TGTGCCAGCTCACCACCGATAGGGGGCGGCACCGGGGAGCTGTTTTTT. It specifies CASSPPIGGGTGELFF.

The chain combines TRBV11-3 with TRBJ1-1, with D hard to call. Trimming took off 2 bases at V and 2 bases at J, with 6 bases between the two ends. Germline V gene sequence: CDR1 SGHNT, CDR2 YENEEA. The CDR3 spans 13 residues. The CDR3 nucleotides are TGTGCCAGCAGCTTAAAGAGCAACACTGAAGCTTTCTTT. This gives the protein CASSLKSNTEAFF.